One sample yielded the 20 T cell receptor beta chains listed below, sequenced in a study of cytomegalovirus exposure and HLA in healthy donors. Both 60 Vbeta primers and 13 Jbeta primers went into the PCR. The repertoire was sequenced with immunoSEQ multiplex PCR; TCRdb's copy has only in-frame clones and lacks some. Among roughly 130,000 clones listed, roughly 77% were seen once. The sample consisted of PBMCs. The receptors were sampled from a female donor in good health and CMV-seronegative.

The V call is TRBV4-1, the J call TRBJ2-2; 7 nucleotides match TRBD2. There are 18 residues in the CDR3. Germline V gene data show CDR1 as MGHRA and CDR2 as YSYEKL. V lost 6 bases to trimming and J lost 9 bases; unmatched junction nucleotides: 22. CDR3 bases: TGCGCCAGCAGTCCCCTCCCTCCCGCGGGGGTTATTCCCCGGGAGCTGTTTTTT. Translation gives CASSPLPPAGVIPRELFF.

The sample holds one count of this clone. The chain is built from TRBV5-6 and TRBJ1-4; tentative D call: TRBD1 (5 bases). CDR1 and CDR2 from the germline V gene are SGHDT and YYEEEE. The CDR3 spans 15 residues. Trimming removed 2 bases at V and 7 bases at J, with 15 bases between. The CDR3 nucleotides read TGTGCCAGCAGCTTCGGGGGAGGGCAGGCTGAAAAACTGTTTTTT. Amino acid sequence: CASSFGGGQAEKLFF.

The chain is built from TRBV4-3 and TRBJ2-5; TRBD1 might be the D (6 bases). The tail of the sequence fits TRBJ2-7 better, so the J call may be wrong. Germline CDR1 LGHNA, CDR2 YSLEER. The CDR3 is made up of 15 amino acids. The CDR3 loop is CASSQGTAFSYEQYF. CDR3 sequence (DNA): TGCGCCAGCAGCCAAGGGACAGCTTTTTCCTACGAGCAGTACTTC.

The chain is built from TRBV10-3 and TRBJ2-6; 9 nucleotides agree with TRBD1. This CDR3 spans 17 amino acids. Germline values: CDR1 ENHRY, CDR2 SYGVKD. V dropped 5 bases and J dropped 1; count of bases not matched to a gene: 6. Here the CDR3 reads CAISYRDRVSGANVLTF. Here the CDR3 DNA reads TGTGCCATCAGTTACCGGGACAGGGTTTCTGGGGCCAACGTCCTGACTTTC.

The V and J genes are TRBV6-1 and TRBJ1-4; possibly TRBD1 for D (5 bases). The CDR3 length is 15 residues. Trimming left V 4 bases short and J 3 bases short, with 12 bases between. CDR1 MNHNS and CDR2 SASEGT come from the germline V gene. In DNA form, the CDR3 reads TGTGCCAGCAGTGGCTCAGGGACTCCTAATGAAAAACTGTTTTTT. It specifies CASSGSGTPNEKLFF.

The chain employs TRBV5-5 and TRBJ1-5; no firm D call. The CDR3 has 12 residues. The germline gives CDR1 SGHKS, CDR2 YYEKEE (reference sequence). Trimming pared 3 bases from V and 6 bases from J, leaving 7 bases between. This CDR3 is CASSSPGQPQHF. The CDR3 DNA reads TGTGCCAGCAGCTCCCCCGGTCAGCCCCAGCATTTT.

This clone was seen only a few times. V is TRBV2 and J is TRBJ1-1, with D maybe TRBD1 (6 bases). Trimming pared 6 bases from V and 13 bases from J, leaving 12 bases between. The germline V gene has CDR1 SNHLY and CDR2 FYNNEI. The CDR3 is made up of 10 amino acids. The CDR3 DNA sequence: TGTGCCAGCAGGGGGACAAGGAGTTTCTTT. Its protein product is CASRGTRSFF. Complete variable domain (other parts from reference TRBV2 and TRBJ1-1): EPEVTQTPSHQVTQMGQEVILRCVPISNHLYFYWYRQILGQKVEFLVSFYNNEISEKSEIFDDQFSVERPDGSNFTLKIRSTKLEDSAMYFCASRGTRSFFGQGTRLTVV.

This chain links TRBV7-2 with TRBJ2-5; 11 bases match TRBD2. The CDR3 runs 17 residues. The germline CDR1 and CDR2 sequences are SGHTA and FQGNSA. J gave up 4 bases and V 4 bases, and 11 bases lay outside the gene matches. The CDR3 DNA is TGTGCCAGCAGCTCCGGTTTTAGCGGGGGGGCCGGAGAGACCCAGTACTTC. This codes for CASSSGFSGGAGETQYF. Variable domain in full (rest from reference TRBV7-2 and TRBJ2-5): GAGVSQSPSNKVTEKGKDVELRCDPISGHTALYWYRQSLGQGLEFLIYFQGNSAPDKSGLPSDRFSAERTGGSVSTLTIQRTQQEDSAVYLCASSSGFSGGAGETQYFGPGTRLLVL.

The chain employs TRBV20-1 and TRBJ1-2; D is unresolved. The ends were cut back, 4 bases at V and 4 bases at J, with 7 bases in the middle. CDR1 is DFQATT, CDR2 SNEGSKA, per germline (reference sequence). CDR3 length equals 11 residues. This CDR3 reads CSATRGYGYTF. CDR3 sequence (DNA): TGCAGTGCTACAAGAGGCTATGGCTACACCTTC.

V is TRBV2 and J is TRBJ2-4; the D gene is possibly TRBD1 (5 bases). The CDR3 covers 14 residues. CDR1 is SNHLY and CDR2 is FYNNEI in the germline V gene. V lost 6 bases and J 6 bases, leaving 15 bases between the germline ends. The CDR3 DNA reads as TGTGCCAGCAGCCTTGAAAGGGGCATAAACATTCAGTACTTC. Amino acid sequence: CASSLERGINIQYF.

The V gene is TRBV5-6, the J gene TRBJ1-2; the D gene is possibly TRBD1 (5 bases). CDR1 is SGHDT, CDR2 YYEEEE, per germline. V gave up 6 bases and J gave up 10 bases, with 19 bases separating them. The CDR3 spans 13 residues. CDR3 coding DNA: TGTGCCAGCACTCGGGGGACGGAGAATGTCTACACCTTC. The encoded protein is CASTRGTENVYTF.

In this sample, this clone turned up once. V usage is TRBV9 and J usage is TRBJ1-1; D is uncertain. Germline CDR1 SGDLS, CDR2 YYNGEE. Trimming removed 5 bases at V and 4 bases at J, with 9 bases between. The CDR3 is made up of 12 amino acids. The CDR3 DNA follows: TGTGCCAGCAGGGGAGGAGGCACTGAAGCTTTCTTT. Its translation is CASRGGGTEAFF. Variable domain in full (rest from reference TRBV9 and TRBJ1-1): DSGVTQTPKHLITATGQRVTLRCSPRSGDLSVYWYQQSLDQGLQFLIQYYNGEERAKGNILERFSAQQFPDLHSELNLSSLELGDSALYFCASRGGGTEAFFGQGTRLTVV.

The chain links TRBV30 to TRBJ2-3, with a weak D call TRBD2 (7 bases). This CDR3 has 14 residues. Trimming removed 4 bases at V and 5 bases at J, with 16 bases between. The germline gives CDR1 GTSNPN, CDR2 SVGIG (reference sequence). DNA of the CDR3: TGTGCCTGGAATGGGGGGGGGCTGGGAGATACGCAGTATTTT. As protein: CAWNGGGLGDTQYF.

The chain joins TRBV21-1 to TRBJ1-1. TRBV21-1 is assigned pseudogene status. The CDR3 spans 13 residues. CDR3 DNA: TGTGCCAGCATCGCCGGGAGGAACACTGAAGCTTTCTTT. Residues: CASIAGRNTEAFF.

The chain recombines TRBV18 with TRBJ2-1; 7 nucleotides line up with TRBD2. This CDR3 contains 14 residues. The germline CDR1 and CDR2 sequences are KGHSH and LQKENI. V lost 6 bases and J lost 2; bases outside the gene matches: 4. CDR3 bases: TGTGCCAGCTCCCAGCGGGGACCCTACAATGAGCAGTTCTTC. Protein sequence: CASSQRGPYNEQFF.

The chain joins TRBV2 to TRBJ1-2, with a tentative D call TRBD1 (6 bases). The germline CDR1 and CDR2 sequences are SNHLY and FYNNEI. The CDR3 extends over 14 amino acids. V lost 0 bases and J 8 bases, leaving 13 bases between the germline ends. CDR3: CASSEALRDTGYTF. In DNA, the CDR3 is TGTGCCAGCAGTGAAGCACTCCGGGACACCGGCTACACCTTC.

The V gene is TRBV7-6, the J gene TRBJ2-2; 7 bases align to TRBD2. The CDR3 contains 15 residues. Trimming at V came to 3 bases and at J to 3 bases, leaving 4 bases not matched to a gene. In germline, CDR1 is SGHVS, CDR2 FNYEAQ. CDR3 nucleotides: TGTGCCAGCAGCTTCAGGCTAGCGGACACCGGGGAGCTGTTTTTT. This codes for CASSFRLADTGELFF.

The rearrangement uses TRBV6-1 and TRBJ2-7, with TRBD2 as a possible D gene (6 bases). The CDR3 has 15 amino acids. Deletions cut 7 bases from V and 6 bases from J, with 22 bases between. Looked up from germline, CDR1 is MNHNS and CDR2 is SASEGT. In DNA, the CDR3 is TGTGCCAGCATATCGGACGGGAGAGAGTCGAGCGAGCAGTACTTC. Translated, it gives CASISDGRESSEQYF.

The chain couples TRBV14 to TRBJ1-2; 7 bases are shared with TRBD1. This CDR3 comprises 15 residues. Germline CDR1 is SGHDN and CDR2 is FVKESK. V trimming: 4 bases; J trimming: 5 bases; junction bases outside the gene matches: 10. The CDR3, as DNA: TGTGCCAGCAGCCCCCGACAGGGAGTTTGGTATGGCTACACCTTC. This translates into CASSPRQGVWYGYTF.

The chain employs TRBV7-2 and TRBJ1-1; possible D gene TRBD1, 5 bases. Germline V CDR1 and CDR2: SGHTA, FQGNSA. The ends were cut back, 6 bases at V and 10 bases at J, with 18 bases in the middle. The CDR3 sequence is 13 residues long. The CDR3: CASRSRGLSGAFF. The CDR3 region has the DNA TGTGCCAGCAGATCTAGGGGCCTATCCGGAGCTTTCTTT.